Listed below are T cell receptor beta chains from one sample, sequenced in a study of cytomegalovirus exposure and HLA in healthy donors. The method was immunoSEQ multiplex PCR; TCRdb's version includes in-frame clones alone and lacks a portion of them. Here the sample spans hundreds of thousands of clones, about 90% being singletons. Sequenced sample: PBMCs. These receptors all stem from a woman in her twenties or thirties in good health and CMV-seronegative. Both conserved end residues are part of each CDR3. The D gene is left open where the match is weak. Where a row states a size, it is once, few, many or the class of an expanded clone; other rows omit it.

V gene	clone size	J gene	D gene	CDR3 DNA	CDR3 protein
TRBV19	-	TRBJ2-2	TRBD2	TGTGCCAGTAGTTACGATGCGGGAGGGGTAACCGGGGAGCTGTTTTTT	CASSYDAGGVTGELFF
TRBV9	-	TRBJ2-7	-	TGTGCCAGCAGTTCGGGGAACGAGCAGTACTTC	CASSSGNEQYF
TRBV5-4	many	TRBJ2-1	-	TGTGCCAGCAGCTTGGACAGGATCAATGAGCAGTTCTTC	CASSLDRINEQFF
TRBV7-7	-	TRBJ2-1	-	TGTGCCAGCAGCTTAGACGGTTCAGCCGATGAGCAGTTCTTC	CASSLDGSADEQFF
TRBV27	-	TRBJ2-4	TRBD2	TGTGCCAGCAGGAGTGGACTAGCTTTAGCCAAAAACATTCAGTACTTC	CASRSGLALAKNIQYF
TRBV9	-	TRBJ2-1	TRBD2	TGTGCCAGCAGCGTAGTCGAAAGCGGGAGGTTTAATGAGCAGTTCTTC	CASSVVESGRFNEQFF
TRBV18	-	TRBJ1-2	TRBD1	TGTGCCAGCTCACTAGCTGGCCAGGGGGCTAACTATGGCTACACCTTC	CASSLAGQGANYGYTF
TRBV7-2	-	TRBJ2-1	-	TGTGCCAGCAGACGACGAACAGGGTGGTCCTACAATGAGCAGTTCTTC	CASRRRTGWSYNEQFF
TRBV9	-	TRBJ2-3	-	TGTGCCAGCAGCGTAGCACTAATTAGCACAGATACGCAGTATTTT	CASSVALISTDTQYF
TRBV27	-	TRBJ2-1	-	TGTGCCAGCAGTTTAACAGTCGCTAATGAGCAGTTCTTC	CASSLTVANEQFF
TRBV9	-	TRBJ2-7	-	TGTGCCAGCAGCGTTGCATCGGTCGGCTACGAGCAGTACTTC	CASSVASVGYEQYF
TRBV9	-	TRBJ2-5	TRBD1	TGTGCCAGCAGCCTCACAGGGGGCCCCCTGAACCAAGAGACCCAGTACTTC	CASSLTGGPLNQETQYF
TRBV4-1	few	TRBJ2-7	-	TGCGCCAGCAGCCAAGGTAATCCCTACGAGCAGTACTTC	CASSQGNPYEQYF
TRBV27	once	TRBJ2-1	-	TGTGCCAGCAGTTCGGACAACTACAATGAGCAGTTCTTC	CASSSDNYNEQFF
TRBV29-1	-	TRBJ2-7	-	TGCAGCGTTGAAGACCTCCACTCCTACGAGCAGTACTTC	CSVEDLHSYEQYF
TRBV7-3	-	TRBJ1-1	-	TGTGCCAGCAGCTCTTCCTCGGGACCGAACACTGAAGCTTTCTTT	CASSSSSGPNTEAFF
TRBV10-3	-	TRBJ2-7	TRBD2	TGTGCCATCAATGCCGGGACTAGCGGGAGTGGGAACTACGAGCAGTACTTC	CAINAGTSGSGNYEQYF
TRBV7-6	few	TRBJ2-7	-	TGTGCCAGCAGCTTCGGGATGGACGAGCAGTACTTC	CASSFGMDEQYF
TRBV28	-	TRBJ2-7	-	TGTGCCAGCAGTTGGGGGTACTACGAGCAGTACTTC	CASSWGYYEQYF
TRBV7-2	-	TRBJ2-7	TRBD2	TGTGCCAGCAGCGCACCGGGACTATCCTACGAGCAGTACTTC	CASSAPGLSYEQYF
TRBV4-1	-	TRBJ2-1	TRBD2	TGCGCCAGCAGCACAATAGCGGGAGACAATGAGCAGTTCTTC	CASSTIAGDNEQFF
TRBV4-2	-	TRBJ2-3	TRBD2	TGTGCCAGCAGCCCTACTAGCGTAGGCACAGATACGCAGTATTTT	CASSPTSVGTDTQYF
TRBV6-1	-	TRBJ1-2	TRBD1	TGTGCCAGCAGTGAAGTGGACAGGGGGAGCTACTATTATGGCTACACCTTC	CASSEVDRGSYYYGYTF
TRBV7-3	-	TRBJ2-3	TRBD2	TGTGCCAGCAGCTCCCCCCCTAGCGGTACGCAGTATTTT	CASSSPPSGTQYF
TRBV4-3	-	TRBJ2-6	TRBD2	TGCGCCAGCAGCCGAGAGAAGACTAGCGCTATTGGGAGGGCCAACGTCCTGACTTTC	CASSREKTSAIGRANVLTF
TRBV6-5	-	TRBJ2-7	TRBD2	TGTGCCAGCAGACCCGGACTAGCGGTTTCCTACGAGCAGTACTTC	CASRPGLAVSYEQYF
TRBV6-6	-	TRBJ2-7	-	TGTGCCAGCAGTTACTCTACCTACGAGCAGTACTTC	CASSYSTYEQYF
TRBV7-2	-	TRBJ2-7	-	TGTGCCAGCAGCTTAGCGGATTTCGAGCAGTACTTC	CASSLADFEQYF
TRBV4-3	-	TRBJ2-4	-	TGCGCCAGCAGCCAAGGATGGGAACAGGGGGGGTACATTCAGTACTTC	CASSQGWEQGGYIQYF
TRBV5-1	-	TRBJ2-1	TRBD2	TGCGCCAGCAGGTGGGAGGGGTACAATGAGCAGTTCTTC	CASRWEGYNEQFF
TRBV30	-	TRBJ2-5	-	TGTGCCTGGAGTAGGCTGCCCTGGGAGACCCAGTACTTC	CAWSRLPWETQYF
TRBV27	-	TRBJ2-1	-	TGTGCCAGCAGTGGATGGGAGACGGGCAATGAGCAGTTCTTC	CASSGWETGNEQFF
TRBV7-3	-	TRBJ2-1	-	TGTGCCAGCAGCCCTGAGGACTACGTGGCTGAGCAGTTCTTC	CASSPEDYVAEQFF
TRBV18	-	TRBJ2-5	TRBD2	TGTGCCAGCTCACCACCGAATCACCGGGGGAGGGGCGGACAAGAGACCCAGTACTTC	CASSPPNHRGRGGQETQYF
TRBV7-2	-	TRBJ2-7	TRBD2	TGTGCCAGCAGCTCCCGGACTAGCGGGATCTCAAACGAGCAGTACTTC	CASSSRTSGISNEQYF
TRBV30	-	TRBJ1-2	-	TGTGCCTGGAGTTCTCACTCTCGGGGAGACTATGGCTACACCTTC	CAWSSHSRGDYGYTF
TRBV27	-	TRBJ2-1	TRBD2	TGTGCCAGCAGTCAAGGGACTAGCGGTTACAATGAGCAGTTCTTC	CASSQGTSGYNEQFF
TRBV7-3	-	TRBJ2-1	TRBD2	TGTGCCAGCAGTATAGCGGGGGCCTCCTACAATGAGCAGTTCTTC	CASSIAGASYNEQFF
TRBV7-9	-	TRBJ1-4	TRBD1	TGTGCCAGCAGTTCGGACAGGGAAACTAATGAAAAACTGTTTTTT	CASSSDRETNEKLFF
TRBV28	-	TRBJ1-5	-	TGTGCCAGCATATCGCAGGGCAATCAGCCCCAGCATTTT	CASISQGNQPQHF
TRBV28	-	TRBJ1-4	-	TGTGCCAGCAGAGGTGCTAATGAAAAACTGTTTTTT	CASRGANEKLFF
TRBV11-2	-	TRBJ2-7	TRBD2	TGTGCCAGCAGCTCCGGGGGGGGAGGATCCTACGAGCAGTACTTC	CASSSGGGGSYEQYF